This entry lists 29 T cell receptor beta chains sequenced from one sample in a study of T cells after yellow fever vaccination. One entry per CDR3 protein results from TCRdb running MiXCR on the 5' RACE reads. The sample consists of about 580,000 distinct CDR3 sequences, approximately 16% of them appearing once. The sequencing here drew on PBMCs, taken roughly 5 days after the first yellow fever vaccination. The receptor set was obtained from a man aged 18 to 35 who received the YFV17D yellow fever vaccine.

The gene calls are TRBV20-1 and TRBJ2-7; the match to TRBD1 covers 7 bases. With V trimmed by 5 bases and J by 3 bases, 7 bases remained unmatched. The germline V gene encodes CDR1 DFQATT and CDR2 SNEGSKA (reference sequence). CDR3 size: 13 residues. CDR3 protein: CSAADRAHYEQYV. The DNA of the CDR3 is TGCAGTGCTGCAGACAGGGCGCACTACGAGCAGTACGTC.

The chain has TRBV11-2 and TRBJ2-7; TRBD2 might be the D (5 bases). The CDR3 has 14 amino acids. Germline V gene lookup returns CDR1 SGHAT and CDR2 FQNNGV. Trimming removed 5 bases at V and 2 bases at J, with 13 bases between. The CDR3 sequence is CASSPRTPAYEQYF. Written as DNA, the CDR3 is TGTGCCAGCAGCCCAAGGACTCCCGCCTACGAGCAGTACTTC.

V usage is TRBV3-1 and J usage is TRBJ2-7, with D possibly being TRBD1 (5 bases). This CDR3 region has 15 residues. Trimming removed 0 bases from V and 4 bases from J, with 13 bases in between. CDR1 and CDR2 from the germline V gene are LGHDT and YNNKEL (reference sequence). CDR3 in amino acids: CASSQDPGRRYEQYV. In DNA form, the CDR3 reads TGTGCCAGCAGCCAAGATCCAGGGCGGAGATACGAGCAGTACGTC.

The chain employs TRBV5-4 and TRBJ1-1; D uncertain. This CDR3 comprises 13 residues. Per the germline V gene, CDR1 is SGHNT and CDR2 is YYREEE (reference sequence). The V and J ends lost 4 bases and 1 base respectively, with 8 bases between them. CDR3 nucleotide sequence: TGTGCCAGCAGCCGCGGAACGAACACTGAAGCTTTCTTT. It encodes CASSRGTNTEAFF.

In this sample, this clonotype turned up many times. The V gene is TRBV11-2, the J gene TRBJ1-1; 10 nucleotides align to TRBD1. The CDR3 is 14 amino acids. The germline gives CDR1 SGHAT, CDR2 FQNNGV. V shed 1 base and J 8 bases; nucleotides not matched to a gene: 4. The CDR3 region has the DNA TGTGCCAGCAGCTTAGTGACAGGGGGCAGGGAAGCTTTCTTT. Its protein is CASSLVTGGREAFF.

This clonotype was recorded a few times. The CDR3 coding sequence is TGCAGTGCTAGTTGGGCGGGGGGAATCGGGGAGCTGTTTTTT. This encodes CSASWAGGIGELFF. This chain uses TRBV20-1 with TRBJ2-2; 8 bases are shared with TRBD2. Germline-derived CDR1 and CDR2 are DFQATT and SNEGSKA (reference sequence). V lost 3 bases and J lost 7; bases outside the gene matches: 7. The CDR3 sequence is 14 residues long.

The CDR3 region has the DNA TGTGCCAGCAGTTCCACCGGACAGGCTCGAGGCTACACCTTC. Protein sequence: CASSSTGQARGYTF. V and J are TRBV6-5 and TRBJ1-2, with 7 bases that match TRBD1. Trimming cost V 4 bases and J 8 bases; bases outside gene matches: 10. CDR1 is MNHEY and CDR2 is SVGAGI in the germline V gene. CDR3 size: 14 residues.

This clonotype was picked up a small number of times. V is TRBV20-1 and J is TRBJ2-7, with D perhaps matching TRBD1 or TRBD2 (5 bases each). Per the germline V gene, CDR1 is DFQATT and CDR2 is SNEGSKA (reference sequence). CDR3 length: 11 amino acids. Trimming shortened V by 3 bases and J by 4 bases, and 7 bases separated the two germline ends. The CDR3 sequence is CSASGGYEQYF. CDR3 in DNA: TGCAGTGCTAGTGGGGGATACGAGCAGTACTTC.

V usage is TRBV4-1 and J usage is TRBJ1-5; D is possibly TRBD1 (5 bases). CDR3 size: 13 residues. The germline V gene encodes CDR1 MGHRA and CDR2 YSYEKL. Deletions cut 3 bases from V and 7 bases from J, with 10 bases between. In DNA, the CDR3 is TGCGCCAGCAGCCAGGTCCAGGGCCAGCCCCAGCATTTT. Amino acids: CASSQVQGQPQHF.

This clonotype was seen a few times. The chain employs TRBV7-2 and TRBJ1-5, with no clear D. This CDR3 comprises 14 residues. V lost 1 base, J lost 5 bases, and 9 bases lay in between. Germline V gene sequence: CDR1 SGHTA, CDR2 FQGNSA. The CDR3 loop reads CASSLVQAHQPQHF. The CDR3 DNA follows: TGTGCCAGCAGCTTAGTGCAGGCCCATCAGCCCCAGCATTTT. Drawing the rest from reference TRBV7-2 and TRBJ1-5, the complete variable domain is GAGVSQSPSNKVTEKGKDVELRCDPISGHTALYWYRQSLGQGLEFLIYFQGNSAPDKSGLPSDRFSAERTGGSVSTLTIQRTQQEDSAVYLCASSLVQAHQPQHFGDGTRLSIL.

In this sample, this clonotype turned up a few times. The chain recombines TRBV30 with TRBJ1-5; tentatively, D is TRBD1 (5 bases). Germline V CDR1 and CDR2: GTSNPN, SVGIG (reference sequence). The CDR3 extends over 9 amino acids. V dropped 6 bases and J dropped 15 bases, with 12 bases sitting between them. In DNA form, the CDR3 reads TGTGCCTGCGGACACGGAAGGCATTTT. It encodes CACGHGRHF.

This clonotype was seen a handful of times. The CDR3, as DNA: TGTGCCAGCTCACCAAGGACAGGGGGTAATGGAGAGACCCAGTACTTC. It specifies CASSPRTGGNGETQYF. V usage is TRBV18 and J usage is TRBJ2-5; 10 bases fit TRBD1. This CDR3 has 16 residues. Germline V lookup: CDR1 KGHSH, CDR2 LQKENI. With V trimmed by 2 bases and J by 4 bases, 7 bases remained unmatched.

This clonotype occurred once. The chain joins TRBV29-1 to TRBJ1-1; D is uncertain. The CDR3 sequence is 13 residues long. The V and J ends lost 4 bases and 1 base respectively, with 10 bases between them. Germline CDR1 and CDR2: SQVTM and ANQGSEA. CDR3 loop: CSVAGSENTEAFF. In DNA, the CDR3 is TGCAGCGTTGCCGGGTCGGAGAACACTGAAGCTTTCTTT.

This clonotype was counted a few times. V is TRBV12-5 and J is TRBJ1-4; D may be TRBD1 (5 bases). CDR3 size: 13 residues. V was clipped by 2 bases and J by 5 bases, with 6 bases between them. Germline V gives CDR1 LGHNT, CDR2 FRNRAP. The CDR3 protein is CASGLRQNEKLFF. The DNA for the CDR3 is TGTGCTAGTGGTTTGAGACAGAATGAAAAACTGTTTTTT.

This sequence joins TRBV7-8 and TRBJ2-5; D gene uncertain. The CDR3 has 14 residues. Between the trimmed V and J ends, which lost 5 bases and 5 bases, there was a span of 15 bases. CDR1 is SGHVS and CDR2 is FQNEAQ in the germline V gene. The DNA for the CDR3 is TGTGCCAGCAGCACAAACTGGCGTCGGGAGACCCAGTACTTC. This gives the protein CASSTNWRRETQYF.

In this sample, this clonotype turned up a few times. V gene TRBV4-3 combines with J gene TRBJ1-1; D call uncertain. Germline V gene lookup returns CDR1 LGHNA and CDR2 YSLEER. The V end was cut by 1 base, the J end by 5 bases, with 17 bases between. The CDR3 length is 16 residues. As DNA, the CDR3 is TGCGCCAGCAGCCAAGGAAAGGGATCTTTTTGGACTGAAGCTTTCTTT. This encodes CASSQGKGSFWTEAFF.

The J gene is TRBJ2-1, the V gene TRBV7-8; D gene unclear. The CDR3 loop spans 13 amino acids. CDR1 is SGHVS and CDR2 is FQNEAQ in the germline V gene. V was pared by 2 bases and J by 3 bases, with 5 bases between. The CDR3 protein is CASSLRDYNEQFF. In DNA, the CDR3 is TGTGCCAGCAGCTTAAGGGACTACAATGAGCAGTTCTTC.

This clonotype was seen more than once but under ten times. V and J are TRBV5-5 and TRBJ1-2; 7 bases map to TRBD1. The CDR3 runs to 14 residues. Germline CDR1 reads SGHKS; CDR2 reads YYEKEE (reference sequence). The V and J ends lost 6 bases and 1 base, in that order; junction bases with no gene match: 6. DNA for the CDR3: TGTGCCAGCACCACAGGGGTAGTTAACTATGGCTACACCTTC. This gives the protein CASTTGVVNYGYTF.

The V gene is TRBV10-3, the J gene TRBJ2-1; 8 nucleotides agree with TRBD1. This CDR3 has 14 residues. J lost 7 bases, V lost 4 bases, and 6 bases had no gene match. Per the germline V gene, CDR1 is ENHRY and CDR2 is SYGVKD. The CDR3 region has the DNA TGTGCCATCAGTGGACAAGACAGGGGAAATGAGCAGTTCTTC. Encoded protein: CAISGQDRGNEQFF.

At least ten counts were recorded for this clonotype. The chain combines TRBV4-3 with TRBJ2-2, with D possibly TRBD1 on 6 matching bases. The germline V gene has CDR1 LGHNA and CDR2 YSLEER. The CDR3 is 15 residues long. With 4 bases removed from V and 1 base from J, the gap between germline ends came to 10 bases. CDR3 amino acids: CASSLGQENTGELFF. The CDR3 DNA reads as TGCGCCAGCAGCCTGGGACAAGAGAACACCGGGGAGCTGTTTTTT.

V and J are TRBV27 and TRBJ1-6; D unresolved. This CDR3 contains 12 residues. The germline V gene encodes CDR1 MNHEY and CDR2 SMNVEV (reference sequence). Trimming removed 6 bases from V and 11 bases from J, with 11 bases in between. The CDR3 DNA reads TGTGCCAGCAGCAACCACGGGGCACCCCTCCACTTT. It codes for CASSNHGAPLHF.

This chain joins TRBV28 and TRBJ2-3; 7 bases match TRBD2. Germline V CDR1 and CDR2: MDHEN, SYDVKM. J lost 5 bases, V lost 7 bases, and 12 bases had no gene match. CDR3 length equals 15 residues. The CDR3 protein is CASKKAGLAGDTQYF. CDR3 sequence (DNA): TGTGCCAGCAAGAAAGCGGGGTTGGCGGGAGATACGCAGTATTTT.

This chain connects TRBV7-8 to TRBJ1-1, with 8 bases matching TRBD1. Germline CDR1 reads SGHVS; CDR2 reads FQNEAQ. The CDR3 is 15 residues long. Trimming removed 5 bases from V and 3 bases from J; junction bases left unmatched: 8. CDR3 in DNA: TGTGCCAGCAGCCCCGATTGGACAGGGCACACTGAAGCTTTCTTT. Encoded protein: CASSPDWTGHTEAFF.

The chain combines TRBV19 with TRBJ2-5; 9 bases match TRBD1. The CDR3 sequence is 16 residues long. Germline-derived CDR1 and CDR2 are LNHDA and SQIVND (reference sequence). The V segment lost 9 bases and the J segment 5 bases; nucleotides outside the gene matches: 16. The CDR3 reads CASRDRGTFEGETQYF. The DNA for the CDR3 is TGTGCCAGCCGTGACAGGGGGACCTTCGAGGGCGAGACCCAGTACTTC.

This clonotype was detected ten times or more. This chain joins TRBV12-3 or TRBV12-4 and TRBJ1-1; a weak D match, TRBD1 (6 bases). This CDR3 has 14 residues. V was trimmed by 5 bases and J by 1 base, leaving 11 bases between them. CDR3 region: CASSPPTGNTEAFF. In DNA form, the CDR3 reads TGTGCCAGCAGTCCCCCGACAGGGAACACTGAAGCTTTCTTT.

Regarding this clonotype: Given a much more abundant clone one base away, this may be a read error. This sequence joins TRBV30 and TRBJ2-3, with D unclear. The germline gives CDR1 GTSNPN, CDR2 SVGIG (reference sequence). CDR3 length equals 11 residues. Here the CDR3 DNA reads TGTGACTGGAGCGTAACAGATACGCAGTATTTT. Translating gives CDWSVTDTQYF.

This clonotype was counted a few times. The genes are TRBV5-5 and TRBJ2-7; 10 nucleotides align to TRBD2. V lost 1 base, J lost 2 bases, and 6 bases stayed unmatched. The CDR3 covers 16 residues. Looked up from germline, CDR1 is SGHKS and CDR2 is YYEKEE (reference sequence). The CDR3 DNA is TGTGCCAGCAGCTTGCAGGAGCGGGGGGGAACCTACGAGCAGTACTTC. Its translation: CASSLQERGGTYEQYF.

The V and J genes are TRBV6-2 or TRBV6-3 and TRBJ2-7; D tentatively fits TRBD1 or TRBD2 (5 bases each). CDR3 length equals 14 residues. The V end lost 0 bases, the J end lost 3 bases, and 9 bases lay between the germline ends. Germline CDR1 reads MNHEY; CDR2 reads SVGEGT. The CDR3 spells CASSYSGTDYEQYF. The CDR3 bases are TGTGCCAGCAGTTACTCGGGGACGGACTACGAGCAGTACTTC.

The J gene is TRBJ1-6, the V gene TRBV4-3; D uncertain. This CDR3 is 15 amino acids long. V dropped 2 bases and J dropped 9 bases, with 14 bases sitting between them. Germline CDR1 is LGHNA and CDR2 is YSLEER. The CDR3 protein is CASSQSHPSSSPLHF. In nucleotides, the CDR3 is TGCGCCAGCAGCCAAAGTCATCCCTCTAGTTCACCCCTCCACTTT.